These 17 T cell receptor beta chains were all obtained from the same sample, sequenced in a study of T cell responses to AZD1222 COVID-19 vaccine. The data were produced by immunoSEQ multiplex PCR, yet TCRdb's version contains in-frame clones alone and is incomplete. Of about 130,000 clones listed, about 89% were seen once; the top ten hold 1.5% to 1.8%. The sample here was peripheral blood, taken on day 0 of AZD1222 vaccination. The receptor source for this set is an adult in good health.

The genes are TRBV27 and TRBJ2-7; 10 bases fit TRBD2. This CDR3 is 14 amino acids long. CDR1 is MNHEY and CDR2 is SMNVEV in the germline V gene (reference sequence). V lost 8 bases to trimming and J lost 3 bases; unmatched junction nucleotides: 7. The CDR3 region is CASSPRTSGYEQYF. The DNA of the CDR3 is TGTGCCAGCTCACCCCGGACTAGCGGCTACGAGCAGTACTTC.

The chain employs TRBV4-3 and TRBJ1-1; D call uncertain. V shed 1 base and J shed 5 bases, with 11 bases lying between them. This CDR3 region has 14 residues. The V gene's germline CDR1 is LGHNA and CDR2 YSLEER. The CDR3 sequence: CASSQAGSSTEAFF. DNA for the CDR3: TGCGCCAGCAGCCAAGCGGGGAGTAGTACTGAAGCTTTCTTT.

The chain employs TRBV19 and TRBJ1-1, with a possible D match to TRBD1 (6 bases). The CDR3 sequence is 15 residues long. Germline CDR1 LNHDA, CDR2 SQIVND (reference sequence). V was pared by 10 bases and J by 11 bases, with 29 bases between. CDR3 amino acids: CATSRGRGLSARAFF. CDR3 nucleotide sequence: TGTGCCACCTCAAGAGGTCGGGGGCTGTCAGCTCGGGCTTTCTTT.

This clone is a singleton in its sample. The chain employs TRBV6-5 and TRBJ1-5; D gene uncertain. CDR1 and CDR2 from the germline V gene are MNHEY and SVGAGI. Between the trimmed V and J ends, which lost 7 bases and 4 bases, there was a span of 14 bases. The CDR3 is 14 amino acids. The CDR3 is CASTRSIGNQPQHF. Here the CDR3 DNA reads TGTGCCAGCACTCGCAGCATTGGGAATCAGCCCCAGCATTTT.

The J gene is TRBJ1-2, the V gene TRBV3-1 (or the pseudogene TRBV3-2), with D perhaps matching TRBD1 (6 bases). Germline V gives CDR1 LGHDT, CDR2 YNNKEL (reference sequence). V shed 1 base and J shed 3 bases, with 15 bases lying between them. This CDR3 is built from 16 residues. DNA of the CDR3: TGTGCCAGCAGCCAAGGGGTGTGGGGGCTTGACTATGGCTACACCTTC. Protein product: CASSQGVWGLDYGYTF.

J is TRBJ2-7 and V is TRBV7-2, with 9 nucleotides matching TRBD2. The CDR3 is made up of 15 amino acids. Per the germline V gene, CDR1 is SGHTA and CDR2 is FQGNSA. The junction had 8 bases not matched to a gene; V was cut back by 4 bases and J by 4 bases. The CDR3 coding sequence is TGTGCCAGCAGCTGGATAGCGGGAGAAGGGTACGAGCAGTACTTC. It codes for CASSWIAGEGYEQYF.

The V call is TRBV27, the J call TRBJ2-7; TRBD2 might be the D (6 bases). The V end was cut by 4 bases, the J end by 4 bases, with 14 bases between. The CDR3 runs 14 residues. Germline assignment: CDR1 MNHEY and CDR2 SMNVEV (reference sequence). CDR3 nucleotides: TGTGCCAGCAGTTCGGGAGAGAGTGTATACGAGCAGTACTTC. Its protein product is CASSSGESVYEQYF.

This chain connects TRBV24-1 to TRBJ1-5, with unresolved D. This CDR3 spans 14 amino acids. With 2 bases removed from V and 2 bases from J, the gap between germline ends came to 6 bases. Germline loops: CDR1 KGHDR, CDR2 SFDVKD. CDR3 protein: CATSDYDGNQPQHF. The CDR3 DNA reads TGTGCCACCAGTGATTACGATGGCAATCAGCCCCAGCATTTT.

This clone is a singleton in its sample. The chain joins TRBV4-2 to TRBJ1-5; D uncertain. V lost 0 bases and J lost 7, with 7 bases in between. Germline V gene data show CDR1 as LGHNA and CDR2 as YNFKEQ. CDR3 length: 13 residues. The CDR3 loop is CASSQDGEQPQHF. DNA of the CDR3: TGTGCCAGCAGCCAAGACGGGGAACAGCCCCAGCATTTT.

In this sample, this clone turned up a few times. This chain connects TRBV19 to TRBJ2-3; D is perhaps TRBD1 (6 bases). This CDR3 region has 13 residues. The germline gives CDR1 LNHDA, CDR2 SQIVND (reference sequence). V was trimmed by 5 bases and J by 2 bases, leaving 8 bases between them. CDR3 residues: CASSRTDTDTQYF. Written as DNA, the CDR3 is TGTGCCAGTAGTCGGACAGACACAGATACGCAGTATTTT. The full variable domain, in which reference TRBV19 and TRBJ2-3 provide the parts outside the CDR3, is DGGITQSPKYLFRKEGQNVTLSCEQNLNHDAMYWYRQDPGQGLRLIYYSQIVNDFQKGDIAEGYSVSREKKESFPLTVTSAQKNPTAFYLCASSRTDTDTQYFGPGTRLTVL.

The chain is built from TRBV10-1 and TRBJ2-1, with a tentative D call TRBD2 (5 bases). V gave up 2 bases and J gave up 9 bases, with 8 bases separating them. CDR3 size: 12 residues. Germline V gene data show CDR1 as WNHNN and CDR2 as SYGVQD (reference sequence). CDR3 region: CASSEGRGEQFF. CDR3 nucleotide sequence: TGCGCCAGCAGTGAGGGTCGGGGTGAGCAGTTCTTC.

The chain combines TRBV19 with TRBJ1-6, with 8 bases matching TRBD1. From germline, CDR1 is LNHDA and CDR2 SQIVND (reference sequence). This CDR3 has 16 residues. J gave up 7 bases and V 4 bases, and 9 bases lay outside the gene matches. The CDR3 sequence: CASSRLPGQANSPLHF. Here the CDR3 DNA reads TGTGCCAGTAGTAGACTCCCGGGACAGGCGAATTCACCCCTCCACTTT.

The J gene is TRBJ1-6, the V gene TRBV4-1; 7 nucleotides line up with TRBD1. V trimming: 0 bases; J trimming: 11 bases; junction bases outside the gene matches: 10. CDR1 is MGHRA, CDR2 YSYEKL, per germline. The CDR3 spans 16 residues. CDR3 residues: CASSQDLGGGLTPLHF. DNA for the CDR3: TGCGCCAGCAGCCAAGATCTAGGAGGGGGCTTAACACCCCTCCACTTT.

This chain uses TRBV9 with TRBJ2-1; 9 bases are a match to TRBD2. This CDR3 is 15 amino acids long. The V gene's germline CDR1 is SGDLS and CDR2 YYNGEE. With 3 bases clipped from V and 5 bases from J, the junction kept 6 bases outside the gene matches. The CDR3 DNA is TGTGCCAGCAGCGGTCGACTAGCGGCCAACAATGAGCAGTTCTTC. Translation gives CASSGRLAANNEQFF.

This sequence joins TRBV6-5 and TRBJ1-1; D is perhaps TRBD1 (5 bases). This CDR3 is built from 15 residues. Looked up from germline, CDR1 is MNHEY and CDR2 is SVGAGI. V lost 5 bases, J lost 1 base, and 14 bases lay in between. The CDR3 coding sequence is TGTGCCAGCAGTCCGGGGACGTCCCCGAACACTGAAGCTTTCTTT. Amino acids: CASSPGTSPNTEAFF.

J is TRBJ1-2 and V is TRBV6-5; D possibly corresponds to TRBD1 (6 bases). The CDR3 is 13 amino acids. Germline assignment: CDR1 MNHEY and CDR2 SVGAGI. V dropped 4 bases and J dropped 4 bases, with 10 bases sitting between them. In nucleotides, the CDR3 is TGTGCCAGCAGTTCGGGACACTTCTATGGCTACACCTTC. Translated: CASSSGHFYGYTF.

The chain combines TRBV9 with TRBJ2-3, with TRBD2 as a possible D gene (5 bases). Germline V gene lookup returns CDR1 SGDLS and CDR2 YYNGEE. This CDR3 is built from 15 residues. V was trimmed by 0 bases and J by 2 bases, leaving 10 bases between them. CDR3 amino acids: CASSVDGIITDTQYF. In nucleotides, the CDR3 is TGTGCCAGCAGCGTAGACGGGATTATCACAGATACGCAGTATTTT.